The clone carrying this T cell receptor beta chain was found many times. Its antigen is as yet unknown. The CDR3 consists of 15 residues. With V trimmed by 10 bases and J by 2 bases, 10 bases remained unmatched. The V gene's germline CDR1 is LNHDA and CDR2 SQIVND (reference sequence). The library was built from 400 to 500 ng RNA with molecular barcoded adaptors for alpha/delta and beta/gamma chains. TCRdb fed the reads into MiXCR, producing one record per CDR3 protein. The sample lists tens of thousands of distinct CDR3 sequences; approximately 19% were seen once. The data originate from a study of read filtering for tumor transcriptome and immune sequencing. General observations from the study: About four fifths of IR-seq clonotypes had a single read, yet these held roughly 3.8% of reads.

The chain carries TRBV19 and TRBJ1-5, with TRBD1 matching over 8 bases. The clonotype was recovered from a donor aged 40 or older with multiple myeloma. Material for sequencing was a population of CD138-negative cells sorted from bone marrow. The CDR3 sequence: CATLGQGEGNQPQHF. The CDR3 DNA follows: TGTGCCACACTTGGACAGGGTGAGGGCAATCAGCCCCAGCATTTT.